One and the same sample provided the 21 T cell receptor beta chains below, sequenced in a study of CD8 T cells in ankylosing spondylitis. TCRdb passed the 5' RACE reads through MiXCR, listing each CDR3 protein once. The sample lists around 330,000 distinct CDR3 sequences; 11% were seen once. Input material: blood, either unsorted or a sorted T cell fraction (not recorded which). The receptors stem from a female donor with ankylosing spondylitis or in good health (not recorded which).

Ten or more counts support this clonotype. V is TRBV15 and J is TRBJ1-1, with 9 bases identical to TRBD1. V lost 3 bases, J lost 7 bases, and 3 bases stayed unmatched. This CDR3 has 13 amino acids. Germline assignment: CDR1 LNHNV and CDR2 YYDKDF (reference sequence). This CDR3 is CATSRDRGDEAFF. DNA of the CDR3: TGTGCCACCAGCAGGGACAGGGGAGATGAAGCTTTCTTT.

To note about this clonotype: A much larger clonotype is one base distant, so this may be a read error. The chain recombines TRBV20-1 with TRBJ1-6; D not certain. V was cut by 0 bases and J by 0 bases, with 12 bases left in between. Germline lookup yields CDR1 DFQATT and CDR2 SNEGSKA (reference sequence). CDR3 length: 17 residues. CDR3 nucleotides: TGCAGTGCTAGAGATGTTGCTAACCTCTCCTATAATTCACCCCTCCACTTT. Translation: CSARDVANLSYNSPLHF.

This clonotype was detected only a few times. The J gene is TRBJ1-2, the V gene TRBV6-1; D may be TRBD1 (5 bases). The CDR3 is 14 amino acids. V lost 6 bases to trimming and J lost 8 bases, with 19 bases between them. Germline-derived CDR1 and CDR2 are MNHNS and SASEGT. The CDR3 sequence is CASSPSGPQTGYTF. CDR3 DNA: TGTGCCAGCAGCCCCTCGGGACCGCAAACAGGCTACACCTTC.

Many counts were recorded for this clonotype. This chain links TRBV20-1 with TRBJ2-5; 7 nucleotides agree with TRBD1. After removal of 2 bases from V and 5 bases from J, the junction contained 5 bases not matched to a gene. The CDR3 extends over 13 amino acids. From germline, CDR1 is DFQATT and CDR2 SNEGSKA (reference sequence). CDR3 nucleotides: TGCAGTGCTAGATTGACAGGGCGGGAGACCCAGTACTTC. This sequence encodes CSARLTGRETQYF.

This clonotype was seen a few times. As DNA, the CDR3 is TGTGCCATCAGTGAGTCGAGAGGACTAGCGGACCAAGAGGGGACCCAGTACTTC. Translated, it gives CAISESRGLADQEGTQYF. The chain uses TRBV10-3 and TRBJ2-5; the match to TRBD2 covers 10 bases. The CDR3 has 18 amino acids. V shed 0 bases and J 7 bases; nucleotides not matched to a gene: 14. Germline CDR1 reads ENHRY; CDR2 reads SYGVKD.

This clonotype was counted ten times or more. V and J are TRBV10-3 and TRBJ2-7, with unresolved D. V gave up 5 bases and J gave up 6 bases, with 20 bases separating them. Germline assignment: CDR1 ENHRY and CDR2 SYGVKD. The CDR3 has 15 residues. The CDR3 DNA is TGTGCCATCAGTCAAGGTGGCGATGCGATGGGCGAGCAGTACTTC. Protein sequence: CAISQGGDAMGEQYF.

Ten or more counts support this clonotype. V is TRBV7-9 and J is TRBJ1-2, with D possibly being TRBD1 (6 bases). CDR3 length: 13 residues. Germline assignment: CDR1 SEHNR and CDR2 FQNEAQ (reference sequence). Deletions cut 1 base from V and 8 bases from J, with 11 bases between. CDR3 residues: CASSLGQGSGYTF. CDR3 bases: TGTGCCAGCAGCTTAGGGCAGGGGAGCGGCTACACCTTC.

This clonotype turned up a few times. The CDR3 region has the DNA TGTGCCAGCACGCTCGGGAGGGTAGGCACCGGGGAGCTGTTTTTT. Translated: CASTLGRVGTGELFF. The chain links TRBV7-9 to TRBJ2-2; TRBD2 agrees at 8 bases. V lost 7 bases and J lost 4; bases outside the gene matches: 8. There are 15 residues in the CDR3. The germline V gene has CDR1 SEHNR and CDR2 FQNEAQ (reference sequence).

Turning to this clonotype: A read error is possible here, since a much larger clone lies one base away. J is TRBJ2-7 and V is TRBV12-3 or TRBV12-4; either TRBD1 or TRBD2 may fit D (6 bases each). The CDR3 has 17 residues. DNA for the CDR3: TGTGCCAGCAGCCCAACCCTGGGTAGGGGGGTATCCTGCGAGCAGTACTTC. Protein sequence: CASSPTLGRGVSCEQYF.

About this clonotype: It may be a read error: a sequence one base away is much more abundant. The V call is TRBV20-1, the J call TRBJ2-1; 12 nucleotides match TRBD1. In germline, CDR1 is DFQATT, CDR2 SNEGSKA (reference sequence). V lost 6 bases and J lost 6; bases outside the gene matches: 9. The CDR3 has 15 residues. As DNA, the CDR3 is TGCAGTGCCCCCCGGGGACAGGGGGCTTTCAATGAGCAGTTCTTC. Residues: CSAPRGQGAFNEQFF.

This clonotype showed up many times. The chain links TRBV5-1 to TRBJ2-1; D might be TRBD1 (6 bases). Germline loops: CDR1 SGHRS, CDR2 YFSETQ. The CDR3 runs to 15 residues. V lost 4 bases and J 2 bases, leaving 13 bases between the germline ends. The CDR3, as DNA: TGCGCCAGCAGCCCAGCAGGGGAGACCTACAATGAGCAGTTCTTC. It encodes CASSPAGETYNEQFF.

This clonotype was seen ten or more times. V gene TRBV2 combines with J gene TRBJ2-1; TRBD2 agrees at 8 bases. This CDR3 region has 14 residues. Germline V lookup: CDR1 SNHLY, CDR2 FYNNEI. Germline trimming cut 5 bases from V and 7 bases from J; bases unmatched to any gene: 7. DNA for the CDR3: TGTGCCAGCAGTACCGGGACTAGTCCGAATGAGCAGTTCTTC. Translating it yields CASSTGTSPNEQFF.

This clonotype was counted a few times. This chain connects TRBV7-2 to TRBJ1-4; 7 bases are a match to TRBD1. The CDR3 extends over 15 amino acids. After removal of 6 bases from V and 2 bases from J, the junction contained 6 bases not matched to a gene. Germline V CDR1 and CDR2: SGHTA, FQGNSA. CDR3 bases: TGTGCCAGCAGGCCTCCAGGGGGGACTAATGAAAAACTGTTTTTT. Amino acid sequence: CASRPPGGTNEKLFF.

The chain uses TRBV7-9 and TRBJ2-2, with TRBD1 identical over 8 bases. The CDR3 is 16 residues long. The junction had 11 bases not matched to a gene; V was cut back by 6 bases and J by 5 bases. The germline V gene encodes CDR1 SEHNR and CDR2 FQNEAQ (reference sequence). In DNA form, the CDR3 reads TGTGCCAGCAGATCCGCCGGGACAGGATCAACCGGGGAGCTGTTTTTT. It encodes CASRSAGTGSTGELFF.

In its sample, this clonotype was seen many times. The gene calls are TRBV12-3 or TRBV12-4 and TRBJ1-1; no reliable D call. The CDR3 sequence is 13 residues long. V shed 7 bases and J shed 1 base, with 10 bases lying between them. CDR3 nucleotide sequence: TGTGCCAGCATTTCCCGGGAGAACACTGAAGCTTTCTTT. It encodes CASISRENTEAFF.

This clonotype was observed a handful of times. V gene TRBV2 combines with J gene TRBJ2-7, with 12 bases matching TRBD1. In germline, CDR1 is SNHLY, CDR2 FYNNEI. The CDR3 is 15 amino acids. V lost 5 bases to trimming and J lost 5 bases; unmatched junction nucleotides: 7. DNA for the CDR3: TGTGCCAGCAGTCCCGGGACAGGGGGCTTGGACGAGCAGTACTTC. This sequence encodes CASSPGTGGLDEQYF. The full variable domain, in which reference TRBV2 and TRBJ2-7 provide the parts outside the CDR3, is EPEVTQTPSHQVTQMGQEVILRCVPISNHLYFYWYRQILGQKVEFLVSFYNNEISEKSEIFDDQFSVERPDGSNFTLKIRSTKLEDSAMYFCASSPGTGGLDEQYFGPGTRLTVT.

The chain joins TRBV20-1 to TRBJ2-7; the match to TRBD2 covers 10 bases. The CDR3 runs 13 residues. CDR1 is DFQATT, CDR2 SNEGSKA, per germline (reference sequence). With V trimmed by 5 bases and J by 4 bases, 5 bases remained unmatched. For the CDR3, the DNA is TGCAGTGCTCTAGCGGGAGTGGTGTACGAGCAGTACTTC. Encoded protein: CSALAGVVYEQYF.

Ten or more counts support this clonotype. V is TRBV5-1 and J is TRBJ1-1; TRBD1 matches at 7 bases. The J segment lost 1 base and the V segment lost 2 bases, leaving 11 bases of the junction unmatched. Germline V gives CDR1 SGHRS, CDR2 YFSETQ. CDR3 size: 17 residues. The CDR3 loop is CASSFRQGGLGNTEAFF. In DNA, the CDR3 is TGCGCCAGCAGCTTCCGACAGGGAGGTCTAGGGAACACTGAAGCTTTCTTT.

This clonotype was seen ten or more times. The chain combines TRBV20-1 with TRBJ1-1; TRBD1 might be the D (6 bases). The germline V gene encodes CDR1 DFQATT and CDR2 SNEGSKA (reference sequence). This CDR3 contains 14 residues. V was clipped by 3 bases and J by 5 bases, with 16 bases between them. The CDR3 bases are TGCAGTGCTAGTTCGGGGGGCGCTGGGACTGAAGCTTTCTTT. It translates to CSASSGGAGTEAFF.

The sample holds many counts of this clonotype. The genes are TRBV9 and TRBJ1-1; D is undetermined. Germline V lookup: CDR1 SGDLS, CDR2 YYNGEE. The CDR3 runs 13 residues. V was cut by 7 bases and J by 1 base, with 11 bases left in between. This chain's CDR3 is CASGVPGNTEAFF. As DNA, the CDR3 is TGTGCCAGCGGGGTCCCAGGGAACACTGAAGCTTTCTTT.

V and J are TRBV5-1 and TRBJ1-4; no firm D call. Per the germline V gene, CDR1 is SGHRS and CDR2 is YFSETQ. The ends were cut back, 0 bases at V and 7 bases at J, with 10 bases in the middle. The CDR3 contains 14 residues. The CDR3 coding sequence is TGCGCCAGCAGCTTGGAGTTCTTAGGTGAAAAACTGTTTTTT. Translation gives CASSLEFLGEKLFF.